The 5 T cell receptor beta chains presented below share a single source sample, sequenced in a study of blood T cell repertoires in COVID-19. TCRdb's copy holds only in-frame clones and misses some; the assay was immunoSEQ multiplex PCR. This table holds about 95,000 clones, around 89% found once. The sequenced sample was peripheral blood. These receptors were taken from a middle-aged man with COVID-19, enrolled during active disease.

V usage is TRBV4-1 and J usage is TRBJ2-5; TRBD2 matches 9 bases. With 1 base clipped from V and 5 bases from J, the junction kept 8 bases outside the gene matches. The CDR3 runs 16 residues. The germline gives CDR1 MGHRA, CDR2 YSYEKL. CDR3 coding DNA: TGCGCCAGCAGCCAAGGCCCAGCGGGGGGCCGGGAGACCCAGTACTTC. As protein: CASSQGPAGGRETQYF.

The chain recombines TRBV21-1 with TRBJ1-5. TRBV21-1 is assigned pseudogene status. CDR3 length: 13 amino acids. CDR3: CASRSPGDQPQHF. DNA of the CDR3: TGTGCCAGCAGGAGTCCCGGGGATCAGCCCCAGCATTTT.

The chain combines TRBV3-1 (or the pseudogene TRBV3-2) with TRBJ1-1; D unresolved. Trimming left V 4 bases short and J 1 base short, with 7 bases between. Germline values: CDR1 LGHDT, CDR2 YNNKEL (reference sequence). This CDR3 contains 13 residues. This CDR3 is CASSLAPNTEAFF. In DNA form, the CDR3 reads TGTGCCAGCAGCCTGGCACCGAACACTGAAGCTTTCTTT.

V usage is TRBV7-2 and J usage is TRBJ1-2; D uncertain. The CDR3 length is 14 residues. CDR1 and CDR2 (germline): SGHTA, FQGNSA. V was clipped by 0 bases and J by 1 base, with 6 bases between them. The CDR3 bases are TGTGCCAGCAGCTTAGCGGCTTTTAACTATGGCTACACCTTC. It is translated as CASSLAAFNYGYTF.

This rearrangement joins TRBV2 to TRBJ1-5; 9 positions match TRBD1. V gave up 6 bases and J gave up 5 bases; unmatched junction bases: 8. The germline V gene has CDR1 SNHLY and CDR2 FYNNEI. CDR3 length: 15 amino acids. The CDR3 protein is CASRKDRGRDQPQHF. CDR3 coding DNA: TGTGCCAGCAGGAAGGACAGGGGTAGGGATCAGCCCCAGCATTTT.